These T cell receptor beta chains were read from a single sample in a study of cytomegalovirus exposure and HLA in healthy donors. The assay was immunoSEQ multiplex PCR, and TCRdb's table has in-frame clones only and misses some. The sample holds over 90,000 clones, roughly 73% seen once. Sample: PBMCs. The receptors here all came from a man aged 40-50 years in good health and CMV-seronegative. CDR3s include the opening cysteine and the closing phenylalanine or tryptophan. D genes are given only for firm matches. The size of a clone is reported for some rows only, either as once, few or many, or as a class for expanded clones.

D: -
J: TRBJ1-5
V: TRBV30
size: -
CDR3: CAWSVRGIQPQHF
DNA: TGTGCCTGGAGTGTACGAGGAATTCAGCCCCAGCATTTT

D: TRBD1
J: TRBJ2-7
V: TRBV27
size: -
CDR3: CASSSSAGTGILEQYF
DNA: TGTGCCAGCAGCTCCTCGGCCGGGACAGGGATTCTCGAGCAGTACTTC

D: TRBD1
J: TRBJ1-2
V: TRBV5-1
size: -
CDR3: CASSIGQATYGYTF
DNA: TGCGCCAGCAGCATCGGACAGGCCACCTATGGCTACACCTTC

D: -
J: TRBJ1-5
V: TRBV13
size: -
CDR3: CASSLGIQGKEHF
DNA: TGTGCCAGCAGCTTAGGAATTCAGGGGAAGGAGCATTTT

D: -
J: TRBJ2-2
V: TRBV4-2
size: -
CDR3: CASSQERGQLNTGELFF
DNA: TGTGCCAGCAGCCAAGAACGCGGTCAGCTGAACACCGGGGAGCTGTTTTTT

D: -
J: TRBJ2-2
V: TRBV5-4
size: -
CDR3: CASSSDSYTGELFF
DNA: TGTGCCAGCAGCTCCGACAGCTACACCGGGGAGCTGTTTTTT

D: -
J: TRBJ1-4
V: TRBV15
size: once
CDR3: CATSRVPPGSDEKLFF
DNA: TGTGCCACCAGCAGAGTTCCTCCGGGGTCGGATGAAAAACTGTTTTTT

D: -
J: TRBJ2-7
V: TRBV2
size: few
CDR3: CASSREREGQYF
DNA: TGTGCCAGCAGCCGGGAAAGGGAAGGGCAGTACTTC

D: -
J: TRBJ2-6
V: TRBV12-1
size: many
CDR3: CASSFVQQGEAGANVLTF
DNA: TGTGCCAGCAGCTTTGTACAGCAGGGGGAGGCTGGGGCCAACGTCCTGACTTTC

D: TRBD1
J: TRBJ2-7
V: TRBV27
size: once
CDR3: CASSTGPGQGANERYF
DNA: TGTGCCAGCAGCACCGGCCCGGGACAGGGGGCGAATGAGCGGTACTTC

D: TRBD1
J: TRBJ2-7
V: TRBV7-2
size: -
CDR3: CASSSPGQGPYEQYF
DNA: TGTGCCAGCAGCTCGCCGGGACAGGGCCCCTACGAGCAGTACTTC

D: -
J: TRBJ2-7
V: TRBV2
size: -
CDR3: CASSEVATRSYEQYF
DNA: TGTGCCAGCAGTGAGGTTGCGACTAGGTCCTACGAGCAGTACTTC

D: TRBD2
J: TRBJ2-3
V: TRBV4-2
size: -
CDR3: CASSQDFSGGFGTDTQYF
DNA: TGTGCCAGCAGCCAAGATTTTAGCGGGGGCTTCGGGACAGATACGCAGTATTTT

D: -
J: TRBJ1-6
V: TRBV6-6
size: few
CDR3: CATQGADSPLHF
DNA: TGTGCCACCCAGGGTGCGGATTCACCCCTCCACTTT

D: -
J: TRBJ1-6
V: TRBV5-1
size: -
CDR3: CASSLRGSPEPPLHF
DNA: TGCGCCAGCAGCTTGAGGGGCTCCCCTGAGCCACCCCTCCACTTT